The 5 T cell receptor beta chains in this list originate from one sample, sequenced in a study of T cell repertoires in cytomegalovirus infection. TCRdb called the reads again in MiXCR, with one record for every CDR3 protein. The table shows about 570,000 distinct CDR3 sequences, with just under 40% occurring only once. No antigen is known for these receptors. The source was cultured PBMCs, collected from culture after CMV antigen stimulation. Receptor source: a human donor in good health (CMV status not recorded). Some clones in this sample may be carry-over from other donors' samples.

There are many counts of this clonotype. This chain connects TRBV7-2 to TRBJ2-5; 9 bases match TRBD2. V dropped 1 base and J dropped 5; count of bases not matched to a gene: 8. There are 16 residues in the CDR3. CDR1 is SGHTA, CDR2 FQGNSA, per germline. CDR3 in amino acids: CASSLVVRGGRETQYF. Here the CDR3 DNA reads TGTGCCAGCAGCTTAGTTGTGCGGGGGGGCCGGGAGACCCAGTACTTC.

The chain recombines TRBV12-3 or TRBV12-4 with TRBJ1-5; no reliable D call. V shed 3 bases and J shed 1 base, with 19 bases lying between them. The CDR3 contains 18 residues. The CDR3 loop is CASSFKGLGLRSNQPQHF. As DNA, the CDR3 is TGTGCCAGCAGTTTTAAGGGTTTAGGTTTGAGAAGCAATCAGCCCCAGCATTTT.

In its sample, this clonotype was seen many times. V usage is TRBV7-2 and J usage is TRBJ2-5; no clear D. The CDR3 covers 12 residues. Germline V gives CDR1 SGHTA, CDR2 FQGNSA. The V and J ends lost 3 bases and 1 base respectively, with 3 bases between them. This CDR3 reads CASSFIQETQYF. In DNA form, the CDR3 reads TGTGCCAGCAGCTTCATCCAAGAGACCCAGTACTTC.

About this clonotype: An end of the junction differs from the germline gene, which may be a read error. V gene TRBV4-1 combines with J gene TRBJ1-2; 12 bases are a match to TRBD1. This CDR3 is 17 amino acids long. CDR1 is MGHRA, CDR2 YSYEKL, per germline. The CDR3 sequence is CASSQPRDRGLSYGYTF. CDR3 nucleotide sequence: TGTGCCAGCAGCCAGCCCCGGGACAGGGGGCTGAGCTATGGCTACACCTTC.

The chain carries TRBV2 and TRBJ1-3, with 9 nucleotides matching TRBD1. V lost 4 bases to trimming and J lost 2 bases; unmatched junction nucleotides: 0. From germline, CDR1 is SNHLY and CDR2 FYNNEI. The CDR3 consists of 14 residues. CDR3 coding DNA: TGTGCCAGCAGTGGGGACAGGGCTGGAAACACCATATATTTT. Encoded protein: CASSGDRAGNTIYF.